The 25 T cell receptor beta chains reported below all come from one sample, sequenced in a study of control samples from healthy donors and cancer patients. Data came from immunoSEQ multiplex PCR; TCRdb stores just in-frame clones and leaves some out. The data show 48,000 or so clones, with roughly 92% seen just once and around a quarter held by the top ten. The material sequenced was PBMCs. These receptors all stem from a woman aged 45-65 years with head and neck cancer.

The chain employs TRBV4-1 and TRBJ1-1; tentatively, D is TRBD1 (5 bases). Per the germline V gene, CDR1 is MGHRA and CDR2 is YSYEKL. This CDR3 comprises 12 residues. V was pared by 1 base and J by 10 bases, with 10 bases between. Here the CDR3 DNA reads TGCGCCAGCAGCCAAGGAGGGGCGGGAGCTTTCTTT. Its translation is CASSQGGAGAFF.

The chain recombines TRBV5-1 with TRBJ1-1, with D maybe TRBD1 (5 bases). The V end was cut by 0 bases, the J end by 1 base, with 13 bases between. This CDR3 spans 16 amino acids. The germline V gene has CDR1 SGHRS and CDR2 YFSETQ. CDR3 in DNA: TGCGCCAGCAGCTTGGAAGCAGGGCATTCGAACACTGAAGCTTTCTTT. It is translated as CASSLEAGHSNTEAFF.

The chain has TRBV4-1 and TRBJ2-7, with 8 bases lining up with TRBD1. The V gene's germline CDR1 is MGHRA and CDR2 YSYEKL. V shed 4 bases, J shed 2 bases, and the junction held 10 bases outside the gene matches. The CDR3 is 16 residues long. This chain's CDR3 is CASSRSSAGGPYEQYF. The CDR3 DNA reads as TGCGCCAGCAGCCGTTCATCGGCAGGGGGCCCCTACGAGCAGTACTTC.

This clone has only a few counts. V gene TRBV2 combines with J gene TRBJ2-1; 9 nucleotides line up with TRBD2. Germline loops: CDR1 SNHLY, CDR2 FYNNEI. This CDR3 region has 13 residues. The V gene end was trimmed by 8 bases and the J gene end by 4 bases; junction bases not matched to a gene: 3. The DNA of the CDR3 is TGTGCCAGCGTAGCGGGAGATTACAATGAGCAGTTCTTC. The encoded protein is CASVAGDYNEQFF.

The chain carries TRBV5-1 and TRBJ2-2; 8 nucleotides match TRBD1. This CDR3 contains 16 residues. The germline gives CDR1 SGHRS, CDR2 YFSETQ. J was trimmed by 7 bases and V by 9 bases; bases with no gene match: 17. The CDR3 region is CATQRTSGGAFGELFF. CDR3 bases: TGCGCCACCCAACGAACGTCAGGGGGCGCTTTCGGGGAGCTGTTTTTT.

V gene TRBV5-1 combines with J gene TRBJ2-4, with D unclear. CDR3 length: 16 amino acids. The germline V and J ends were trimmed by 0 bases and 0 bases, with 10 bases remaining between them. Germline lookup yields CDR1 SGHRS and CDR2 YFSETQ. CDR3 loop: CASSLGQSLAKNIQYF. CDR3 nucleotide sequence: TGCGCCAGCAGCTTGGGGCAATCCTTAGCCAAAAACATTCAGTACTTC.

The CDR3 region is CASSSTGGYGYTF. The CDR3 DNA reads as TGTGCCAGCAGTTCTACAGGGGGCTATGGCTACACCTTC. This sequence joins TRBV28 and TRBJ1-2, with 8 bases fitting TRBD1. The CDR3 is 13 residues long. V shed 4 bases and J 4 bases; nucleotides not matched to a gene: 2. Germline CDR1 is MDHEN and CDR2 is SYDVKM.

The V and J genes are TRBV6-1 and TRBJ2-3; 11 bases fit TRBD2. V lost 4 bases to trimming and J lost 0 bases; unmatched junction nucleotides: 6. Germline assignment: CDR1 MNHNS and CDR2 SASEGT. This CDR3 region has 17 residues. The CDR3 DNA reads TGTGCCAGCAGTGCCCCGGGACTAGCGGCTAGCACAGATACGCAGTATTTT. It yields the protein CASSAPGLAASTDTQYF.

This chain connects TRBV5-6 to TRBJ2-3; D not certain. V lost 0 bases and J lost 4, with 6 bases in between. The CDR3 contains 13 residues. CDR1 and CDR2 from the germline V gene are SGHDT and YYEEEE. The CDR3 DNA sequence: TGTGCCAGCAGCTTGGTGGCTTCAGATACGCAGTATTTT. Its protein is CASSLVASDTQYF.

The chain is built from TRBV5-1 and TRBJ2-4; possibly TRBD2 for D (6 bases). The germline gives CDR1 SGHRS, CDR2 YFSETQ. V was cut by 4 bases and J by 0 bases, with 20 bases left in between. The CDR3 runs to 18 residues. The DNA of the CDR3 is TGCGCCAGCAGCCTCACCTTGACCAGCGGGCCAGCCAAAAACATTCAGTACTTC. Translated: CASSLTLTSGPAKNIQYF. The complete variable domain, with remaining parts taken from reference TRBV5-1 and TRBJ2-4, reads KAGVTQTPRYLIKTRGQQVTLSCSPISGHRSVSWYQQTPGQGLQFLFEYFSETQRNKGNFPGRFSGRQFSNSRSEMNVSTLELGDSALYLCASSLTLTSGPAKNIQYFGAGTRLSVL.

The chain employs TRBV28 and TRBJ1-3; possible D gene TRBD1, 6 bases. Germline V gene lookup returns CDR1 MDHEN and CDR2 SYDVKM. The CDR3 sequence is 14 residues long. Trimming pared 8 bases from V and 3 bases from J, leaving 14 bases between. CDR3 residues: CASSSGANGNTIYF. The CDR3 DNA follows: TGTGCCAGCTCGTCAGGGGCCAATGGAAACACCATATATTTT.

The chain combines TRBV15 with TRBJ1-3, with no clear D. Trimming took 6 bases from V and 0 from J, leaving 6 bases between them. CDR1 and CDR2 (germline): LNHNV, YYDKDF (reference sequence). The length of the CDR3 is 13 residues. In DNA form, the CDR3 reads TGTGCCACCAGGACGGGCTCTGGAAACACCATATATTTT. Translated, it gives CATRTGSGNTIYF.

V is TRBV6-4 and J is TRBJ2-1; D possibly corresponds to TRBD1 (6 bases). Looked up from germline, CDR1 is MRHNA and CDR2 is SNTAGT. Trimming took 4 bases from V and 2 from J, leaving 12 bases between them. This CDR3 region has 15 residues. The CDR3: CASSASGTTYNEQFF. The CDR3 coding sequence is TGTGCCAGCAGTGCCTCCGGGACAACCTACAATGAGCAGTTCTTC.

V is TRBV6-2 or TRBV6-3 and J is TRBJ2-3, with 7 bases identical to TRBD2. The CDR3 loop spans 15 amino acids. CDR1 is MNHEY and CDR2 is SVGEGT in the germline V gene. J lost 1 base, V lost 2 bases, and 3 bases had no gene match. Here the CDR3 DNA reads TGTGCCAGCAGTTACAACCTAGCGGGCACAGATACGCAGTATTTT. It encodes CASSYNLAGTDTQYF.

The table lists this clone with a count of one. V gene TRBV10-1 combines with J gene TRBJ2-1; 9 nucleotides match TRBD1. The V gene's germline CDR1 is WNHNN and CDR2 SYGVQD (reference sequence). J gave up 10 bases and V 0 bases, and 13 bases lay outside the gene matches. CDR3 size: 17 residues. The CDR3 is CASSESLSGQGFGEQFF. CDR3 bases: TGCGCCAGCAGTGAGTCGCTTTCGGGACAGGGATTCGGGGAGCAGTTCTTC.

The CDR3 DNA reads TGTGCCAGCAGCTTTTCCCCCCCAGATACGCAGTATTTT. Its protein product is CASSFSPPDTQYF. The V and J genes are TRBV7-9 and TRBJ2-3; D not certain. V shed 3 bases and J shed 4 bases, with 8 bases lying between them. Germline CDR1 is SEHNR and CDR2 is FQNEAQ (reference sequence). The CDR3 covers 13 residues.

This clone was recorded only once. The chain employs TRBV7-9 and TRBJ1-1; perhaps TRBD1 as D (5 bases). Germline CDR1 is SEHNR and CDR2 is FQNEAQ (reference sequence). V lost 4 bases to trimming and J lost 1 base, with 10 bases between them. The CDR3 consists of 14 residues. CDR3 protein: CASSSEGTNTEAFF. In nucleotides, the CDR3 is TGTGCCAGCAGCTCTGAAGGGACGAACACTGAAGCTTTCTTT.

J is TRBJ1-2 and V is TRBV20-1; TRBD1 matches 8 bases. CDR3 length equals 10 residues. The trim removed 5 bases at V and 8 bases at J, leaving 1 base unmatched. Germline CDR1 is DFQATT and CDR2 is SNEGSKA (reference sequence). This chain's CDR3 is CSAPGGGYTF. In DNA, the CDR3 is TGCAGTGCTCCAGGGGGCGGCTACACCTTC.

In regard to this clone: Additional DNA sequences in this sample encode the identical CDR3. The rearrangement uses TRBV18 and TRBJ2-5; TRBD1 matches at 8 bases. Unmatched junction bases numbered 6, after V lost 6 bases and J lost 3 bases. Germline CDR1 reads KGHSH; CDR2 reads LQKENI. The CDR3 length is 14 residues. CDR3 sequence (DNA): TGTGCCAGCTCCCCCCAGACAGGGGAAGAGACCCAGTACTTC. It is translated as CASSPQTGEETQYF.

This rearrangement joins TRBV4-1 to TRBJ2-7, with D uncertain. Germline loops: CDR1 MGHRA, CDR2 YSYEKL. Deletions cut 0 bases from V and 2 bases from J, with 11 bases between. There are 15 residues in the CDR3. As DNA, the CDR3 is TGCGCCAGCAGCCAAGATTGGGCCACTACCTACGAGCAGTACTTC. Amino acids: CASSQDWATTYEQYF.

This chain joins TRBV28 and TRBJ2-5, with 9 bases that match TRBD1. The CDR3 has 15 amino acids. J lost 7 bases, V lost 3 bases, and 9 bases had no gene match. Germline V gene data show CDR1 as MDHEN and CDR2 as SYDVKM. This CDR3 is CASSFKDRGLGTQYF. The DNA of the CDR3 is TGTGCCAGCAGTTTCAAGGACAGGGGCCTCGGGACCCAGTACTTC.

This clone came up once. This chain links TRBV18 with TRBJ2-7; no clear D. Trimming left V 1 base short and J 2 bases short, with 9 bases between. This CDR3 region has 14 residues. Germline V gene sequence: CDR1 KGHSH, CDR2 LQKENI. CDR3 in amino acids: CASSPQDGPYEQYF. The DNA for the CDR3 is TGTGCCAGCTCACCACAGGACGGACCCTACGAGCAGTACTTC.

V usage is TRBV30 and J usage is TRBJ2-1; D ambiguous. Per germline, CDR1 GTSNPN and CDR2 SVGIG (reference sequence). There are 12 residues in the CDR3. Trimming left V 5 bases short and J 6 bases short, with 11 bases between. The CDR3 is CAWASSPNEQFF. CDR3 bases: TGTGCCTGGGCTAGTAGCCCCAATGAGCAGTTCTTC.

V gene TRBV4-1 combines with J gene TRBJ1-1; D uncertain. The germline V and J ends were trimmed by 5 bases and 1 base, with 8 bases remaining between them. The V gene's germline CDR1 is MGHRA and CDR2 YSYEKL. The CDR3 contains 13 residues. The CDR3 coding sequence is TGCGCCAGCAGCGTCCTCCCGAACACTGAAGCTTTCTTT. Amino acids: CASSVLPNTEAFF.

The chain joins TRBV9 to TRBJ2-3, with a tentative D call TRBD1 (6 bases). CDR1 and CDR2 from the germline V gene are SGDLS and YYNGEE. Trimming took off 0 bases at V and 0 bases at J, with 11 bases between the two ends. The CDR3 consists of 16 residues. CDR3: CASSVGGGISTDTQYF. CDR3 coding DNA: TGTGCCAGCAGCGTAGGAGGGGGAATTAGCACAGATACGCAGTATTTT.